This T cell receptor beta chain was retrieved from a study of T cells in Graves' hyperthyroidism and ophthalmopathy. The wider study: Initial diagnosis, before any treatment, was when peripheral blood was collected.

In its sample, this clonotype was seen once. Its specificity is unknown. Amplification targeted TCR beta CDR3 regions from RNA transcripts. With the HTBI primer set, the TCR CDR3 went through a first round of RT-PCR. TCRdb fed the multiplex PCR reads into MiXCR, producing one record per CDR3 protein. The sample lists 380,000 or so distinct CDR3 sequences; less than 15% were seen once. The CDR3 has 15 residues. Germline V CDR1 and CDR2: SGHRS, YFSETQ. Trimming shortened V by 0 bases and J by 2 bases, and 9 bases separated the two germline ends. Patients between 18 and 65 years old had hyperthyroidism, newly diagnosed and lasting under 2 months. Findings of the study overall: Classification by a 13 V-J model distinguished ophthalmopathy from stable hyperthyroidism. The blood repertoire included most of the expanded thyroid clonotypes above 0.001.

The chain recombines TRBV5-1 with TRBJ1-5; D possibly corresponds to TRBD1 (5 bases). Material: blood. The TCR was taken from a man aged 25-45 years with Graves' hyperthyroidism that later progressed to Graves' ophthalmopathy. CDR3 coding DNA: TGCGCCAGCAGCTTGGCCAGGGTCGGCAATCAGCCCCAGCATTTT. Residues: CASSLARVGNQPQHF.